This T cell receptor beta chain originates from a study of blood T cell repertoires in COVID-19. The method was immunoSEQ multiplex PCR; TCRdb's version includes in-frame clones alone and lacks a portion of them. This sample has 300,000 to 450,000 clones; roughly 86% occur once, and the top ten carry 1.9%. This receptor was taken from a man aged 40-49 years in a cohort exposed to, infected with or recovered from COVID-19 (not recorded which). Source material: PBMCs or T cells enriched from blood (not recorded which).

The CDR3 DNA is TGTGCCAGCAGCGTAGGGGCCGCGCCGGGGGAGAATGGCTACACCTTC. It codes for CASSVGAAPGENGYTF. The chain combines TRBV9 with TRBJ1-2, with a weak D call TRBD1 (5 bases). The V end lost 0 bases, the J end lost 6 bases, and 18 bases lay between the germline ends. The CDR3 totals 16 residues. Germline V lookup: CDR1 SGDLS, CDR2 YYNGEE.